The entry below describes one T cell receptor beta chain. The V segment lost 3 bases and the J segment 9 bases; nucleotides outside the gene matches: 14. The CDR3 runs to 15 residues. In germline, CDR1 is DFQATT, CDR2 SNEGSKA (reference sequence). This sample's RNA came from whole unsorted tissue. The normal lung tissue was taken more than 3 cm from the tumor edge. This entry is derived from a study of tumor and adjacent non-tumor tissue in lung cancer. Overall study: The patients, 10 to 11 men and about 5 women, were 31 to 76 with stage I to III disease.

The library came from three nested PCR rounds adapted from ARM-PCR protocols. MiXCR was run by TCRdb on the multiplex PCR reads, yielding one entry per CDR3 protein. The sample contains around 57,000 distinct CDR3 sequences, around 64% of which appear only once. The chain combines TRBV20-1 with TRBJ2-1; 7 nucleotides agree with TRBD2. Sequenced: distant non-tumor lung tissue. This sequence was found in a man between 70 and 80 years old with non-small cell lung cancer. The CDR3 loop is CSASVQAGRPLEQFF. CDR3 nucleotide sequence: TGCAGTGCTAGCGTGCAAGCGGGACGCCCACTTGAGCAGTTCTTC.